Each of the 16 T cell receptor beta chains below was sequenced from the same sample in a study of T-cell reconstitution after alpha-beta-depleted transplantation in children. Using unique molecular identifiers, the investigators prepared the TCRbeta library. TCRdb re-analysed the PCR reads in MiXCR, keeping a single row per CDR3 protein. The sample includes roughly 350,000 distinct CDR3 sequences, about 17% of them seen just once. Here the sequenced sample was PBMCs, mostly from graft donor cells, taken 360 days after TCRalphabeta/CD19-depleted stem cell transplant. These receptors originate from a male patient aged 2-15 years who had a stem cell transplant for acute lymphoblastic leukemia, so the T cells may come from the graft donor.

The chain couples TRBV2 to TRBJ1-1; TRBD1 aligns across 8 bases. This CDR3 has 14 residues. In germline, CDR1 is SNHLY, CDR2 FYNNEI. V shed 8 bases, J shed 7 bases, and the junction held 12 bases outside the gene matches. The CDR3 region is CASGQGSLGGEAFF. DNA for the CDR3: TGTGCCAGCGGACAGGGATCTCTGGGGGGTGAAGCTTTCTTT.

The V call is TRBV4-3, the J call TRBJ2-7, with 7 nucleotides matching TRBD2. J lost 4 bases, V lost 1 base, and 7 bases had no gene match. Germline V gene sequence: CDR1 LGHNA, CDR2 YSLEER. This CDR3 has 15 residues. The CDR3 coding sequence is TGCGCCAGCAGCCAAGGACGGACTAGTATGTACGAGCAGTACTTC. It translates to CASSQGRTSMYEQYF.

The chain couples TRBV7-2 to TRBJ2-7; the D gene is possibly TRBD2 (5 bases). In germline, CDR1 is SGHTA, CDR2 FQGNSA. V shed 2 bases and J shed 2 bases, with 13 bases lying between them. The CDR3 has 15 residues. The CDR3 loop reads CASSLRTGLAYEQYF. CDR3 sequence (DNA): TGTGCCAGCAGCTTACGTACGGGATTAGCCTACGAGCAGTACTTC.

Of note for this clonotype: An end of the junction does not agree with germline; a read error may underlie this. The chain employs TRBV7-6 and TRBJ2-5, with 14 positions matching TRBD2. The CDR3 has 16 amino acids. CDR1 is SGHVS and CDR2 is FNYEAQ in the germline V gene. CDR3: CASSLVVGLAGAGASF. CDR3 nucleotide sequence: TGTGCCAGCAGCTTAGTTGTGGGACTAGCGGGAGCGGGGGCCAGCTTC.

The chain joins TRBV18 to TRBJ1-1; TRBD1 might be the D (6 bases). Deletions cut 2 bases from V and 4 bases from J, with 14 bases between. This CDR3 is built from 15 residues. Germline CDR1 and CDR2: KGHSH and LQKENI. Here the CDR3 reads CASSPNTGLGTEAFF. The CDR3 DNA sequence: TGTGCCAGCTCACCAAATACAGGGCTGGGCACTGAAGCTTTCTTT.

This clonotype was counted at least ten times. The J gene is TRBJ1-1, the V gene TRBV10-3; D remains ambiguous. Germline loops: CDR1 ENHRY, CDR2 SYGVKD. Deletions cut 1 base from V and 3 bases from J, with 3 bases between. This CDR3 contains 12 residues. CDR3: CAISEFDTEAFF. The CDR3 nucleotides are TGTGCCATCAGTGAGTTCGACACTGAAGCTTTCTTT.

This clonotype turned up a few times. The rearrangement links TRBV12-3 or TRBV12-4 to TRBJ2-3, with no clear D. The CDR3 consists of 13 residues. The germline V and J ends were trimmed by 6 bases and 0 bases, with 7 bases remaining between them. In DNA, the CDR3 is TGTGCCAGCAGGGAGCATAGCACAGATACGCAGTATTTT. Translation: CASREHSTDTQYF.

This clonotype appeared many times. The chain is built from TRBV7-8 and TRBJ2-5, with no clear D. The CDR3 totals 13 residues. Trimming cost V 1 base and J 6 bases, with 9 bases left between them. The V gene's germline CDR1 is SGHVS and CDR2 FQNEAQ. In DNA form, the CDR3 reads TGTGCCAGCAGCTTAGGTCCGCGGAAGACCCAGTACTTC. It specifies CASSLGPRKTQYF.

This clonotype was recorded a few times. The gene calls are TRBV12-3 or TRBV12-4 and TRBJ2-3; a weak D match, TRBD1 (5 bases). The V and J ends lost 1 base and 2 bases respectively, with 13 bases between them. The CDR3 is made up of 16 amino acids. DNA for the CDR3: TGTGCCAGCAGTTTAGGGCTGGACACAGACACAGATACGCAGTATTTT. This sequence encodes CASSLGLDTDTDTQYF.

This rearrangement joins TRBV29-1 to TRBJ2-5; 8 bases align to TRBD2. The CDR3 is 13 residues long. CDR1 is SQVTM, CDR2 ANQGSEA, per germline. J was trimmed by 4 bases and V by 6 bases; bases with no gene match: 7. CDR3 sequence: CSVRTSLAETQYF. DNA for the CDR3: TGCAGCGTAAGGACTAGCCTCGCAGAGACCCAGTACTTC.

This clonotype was counted a few times. This chain connects TRBV12-3 or TRBV12-4 to TRBJ2-1; a possible D gene is TRBD1 (6 bases). CDR3 length equals 17 residues. Between the trimmed V and J ends, which lost 4 bases and 2 bases, there was a span of 18 bases. The CDR3 reads CASSSQTGPLPYNEQFF. The CDR3 DNA reads TGTGCCAGCAGTTCCCAGACAGGCCCACTCCCCTACAATGAGCAGTTCTTC.

The genes are TRBV30 and TRBJ1-3; D unresolved. Trimming pared 3 bases from V and 3 bases from J, leaving 6 bases between. The CDR3 is made up of 12 amino acids. Germline CDR1 GTSNPN, CDR2 SVGIG (reference sequence). This chain's CDR3 is CAWRGYGNTIYF. CDR3 DNA: TGTGCCTGGAGAGGCTATGGAAACACCATATATTTT. Together with reference TRBV30 and TRBJ1-3, the CDR3 gives the full variable domain: SQTIHQWPATLVQPVGSPLSLECTVEGTSNPNLYWYRQAAGRGLQLLFYSVGIGQISSEVPQNLSASRPQDRQFILSSKKLLLSDSGFYLCAWRGYGNTIYFGEGSWLTVV.

The chain has TRBV28 and TRBJ1-1, with D tentatively TRBD1 (5 bases). The CDR3 totals 17 residues. Germline CDR1 MDHEN, CDR2 SYDVKM. V shed 2 bases and J shed 1 base, with 17 bases lying between them. Written as DNA, the CDR3 is TGTGCCAGCAGTTTACAAGGGGTCCCTTTTAAGAACACTGAAGCTTTCTTT. Amino acids: CASSLQGVPFKNTEAFF.

The chain links TRBV11-2 to TRBJ2-1; 12 bases fit TRBD2. CDR3 length equals 18 residues. Germline values: CDR1 SGHAT, CDR2 FQNNGV. V lost 3 bases, J lost 6 bases, and 12 bases stayed unmatched. Written as DNA, the CDR3 is TGTGCCAGCAGCTTTAGGGGCCTAGCGGGAGGGTCCCGCAATGAGCAGTTCTTC. As protein: CASSFRGLAGGSRNEQFF.

CDR3 loop: CASSLSGRASYNEQFF. The CDR3 DNA reads TGTGCCAGCAGCCTTAGCGGGAGGGCCTCCTACAATGAGCAGTTCTTC. The chain recombines TRBV13 with TRBJ2-1, with TRBD2 matching over 11 bases. Trimming removed 5 bases from V and 0 bases from J; junction bases left unmatched: 3. CDR1 and CDR2 (germline): PRHDT, FYEKMQ (reference sequence). The CDR3 is 16 amino acids.

This clonotype was observed a few times. This chain joins TRBV4-1 and TRBJ2-5, with TRBD2 as a possible D gene (5 bases). CDR1 and CDR2 from the germline V gene are MGHRA and YSYEKL. CDR3 size: 16 residues. V lost 4 bases, J lost 4 bases, and 19 bases lay in between. The CDR3, as DNA: TGCGCCAGCAGCCCCCGGGAAAGTTTCGTCGGAGAGACCCAGTACTTC. It yields the protein CASSPRESFVGETQYF.